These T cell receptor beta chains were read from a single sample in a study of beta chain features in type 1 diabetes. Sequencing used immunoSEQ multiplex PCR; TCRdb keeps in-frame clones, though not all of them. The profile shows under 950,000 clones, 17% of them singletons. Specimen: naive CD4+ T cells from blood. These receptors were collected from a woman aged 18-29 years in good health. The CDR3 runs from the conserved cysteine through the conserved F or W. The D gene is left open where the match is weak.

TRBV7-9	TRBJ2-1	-	CASSSSDRGSYNEQFF
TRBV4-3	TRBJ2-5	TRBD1	CASSQDLVGQGTLRETQYF
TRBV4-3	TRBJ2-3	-	CASSQDRLADTQYF
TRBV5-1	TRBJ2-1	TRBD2	CASSSGGPYEQFF
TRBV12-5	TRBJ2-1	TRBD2	CASQREGSGGNEQFF
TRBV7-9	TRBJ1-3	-	CASPTGNTIYF
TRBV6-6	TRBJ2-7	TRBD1	CAISSKDRAHSYEQYF
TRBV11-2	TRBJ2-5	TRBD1	CASSLDRGHQETQYF
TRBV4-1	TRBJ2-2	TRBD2	CASSQYQAGGTGELFF
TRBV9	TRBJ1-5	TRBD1	CASSQTGSNQPQHF
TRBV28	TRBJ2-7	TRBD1	CASALAGGAASQQYF
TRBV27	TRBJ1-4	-	CASSSRQSGGEKLFF
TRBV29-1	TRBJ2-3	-	CSVARRTDTQYF
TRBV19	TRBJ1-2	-	CASSARRQANYGYTF
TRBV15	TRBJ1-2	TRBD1	CATSGRDRRYGYTF
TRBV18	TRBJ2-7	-	CASSEGLNEQYF
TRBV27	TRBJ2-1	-	CASSLDGRPYNEQFF
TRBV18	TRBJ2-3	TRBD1	CASSPDRFSTGTDTQYF
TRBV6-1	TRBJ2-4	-	CASREISAGRTNIQYF
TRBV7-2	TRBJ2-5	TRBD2	CASSFTSGRPLETQYF
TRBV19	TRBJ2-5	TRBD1	CASSDWTGPSTETQYF
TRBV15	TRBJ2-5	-	CATSPRFPTLREQYF
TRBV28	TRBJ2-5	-	CASSSWRETQYF
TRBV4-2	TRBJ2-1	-	CASSPTRVRDEQFF
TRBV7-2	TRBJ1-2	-	CASSLVRGVNYGYTF
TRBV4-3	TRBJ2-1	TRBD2	CASSQRTSGYYNEQFF
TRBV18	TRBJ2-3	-	CASSPPAPSTDTQYF
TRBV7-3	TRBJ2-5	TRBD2	CASGQREEQETQYF